Below are 5 T cell receptor beta chains sequenced from a single sample in a study of radiation and T cells in renal cell carcinoma. Time point: blood 2 weeks post-SBRT. Described treatment: 15 Gy SBRT to primary tumor, nephrectomy 4 weeks later. Sequencing used immunoSEQ multiplex PCR; TCRdb keeps in-frame clones, though not all of them. Among roughly 78,000 clones, roughly 80% were seen once, and the ten largest hold 5.8%. The sequencing used blood, collected from a patient whose treatment included radiotherapy and nephrectomy. The source of these receptors is a man aged 60 to 75 with renal cell carcinoma.

The rearrangement links TRBV14 to TRBJ2-7; a weak D match, TRBD1 (6 bases). The germline V and J ends were trimmed by 2 bases and 4 bases, with 15 bases remaining between them. The CDR3 loop spans 15 amino acids. Germline V lookup: CDR1 SGHDN, CDR2 FVKESK. CDR3 DNA: TGTGCCAGCAGCCAAAGGACAGTTCCGTTTTACGAGCAGTACTTC. Protein sequence: CASSQRTVPFYEQYF.

This chain joins TRBV15 and TRBJ2-7; 8 bases agree with TRBD1. V dropped 4 bases and J dropped 5; count of bases not matched to a gene: 13. The CDR3 totals 16 residues. CDR1 LNHNV and CDR2 YYDKDF come from the germline V gene (reference sequence). The chain's CDR3 is CATSKRRADRAHEQYF. For the CDR3, the DNA is TGTGCCACCAGCAAAAGGAGAGCGGACAGGGCCCACGAGCAGTACTTC.

The chain recombines TRBV5-1 with TRBJ2-3; 9 positions agree with TRBD1. V shed 2 bases and J 0 bases; nucleotides not matched to a gene: 7. Germline V gene lookup returns CDR1 SGHRS and CDR2 YFSETQ. The CDR3 is made up of 17 amino acids. The CDR3: CASSFLAGQGSTDTQYF. For the CDR3, the DNA is TGCGCCAGCAGCTTTCTGGCGGGACAGGGTAGCACAGATACGCAGTATTTT.

This clone appeared once. The chain joins TRBV19 to TRBJ2-3; D is unresolved. The CDR3 extends over 13 amino acids. CDR1 LNHDA and CDR2 SQIVND come from the germline V gene (reference sequence). The V gene lost 6 bases and the J gene lost 3 bases, with 10 bases spanning the gap. CDR3 loop: CASRTDATDTQYF. The CDR3 coding sequence is TGTGCCAGTAGAACGGACGCGACAGATACGCAGTATTTT.

J is TRBJ2-1 and V is TRBV6-5; D gene unclear. The CDR3 is made up of 16 amino acids. Germline lookup yields CDR1 MNHEY and CDR2 SVGAGI. V lost 2 bases and J lost 7, with 18 bases in between. The CDR3 reads CASSYGRIPKGNEQFF. In DNA, the CDR3 is TGTGCCAGCAGTTACGGGCGGATCCCCAAAGGGAATGAGCAGTTCTTC.